The 19 T cell receptor beta chains below all came from one sample that was sequenced in a study of T-cell memory formation after mild COVID-19 listed by TCRdb under 2021. Library preparation employed 5' RACE. TCRdb records Illumina NovaSeq 6000 as the sequencer. TCRdb cleaned the public reads at Q25 with fastp, built clones with MiXCR and kept in-frame beta chains. Duplicate CDR3 protein sequences are folded into a single record with the most common DNA and genes. For this sample there are approximately 240,000 distinct CDR3 sequences; about 17% appear just once. The top ten clones comprise approximately 3.5% of the sample. Material for sequencing was PBMCs or a T cell subset sorted from them (not recorded which). Receptors originate from a man aged 18 to 30 who had mild COVID-19 (a few samples of this study predate the infection). The sample titles of this study are shuffled in the database, so cell type and time point are left out; the donor was told from shared clones.

The V gene is TRBV11-2, the J gene TRBJ2-5, with TRBD2 matching over 9 bases. The junction had 11 bases not matched to a gene; V was cut back by 5 bases and J by 1 base. In germline, CDR1 is SGHAT, CDR2 FQNNGV. There are 17 residues in the CDR3. Written as DNA, the CDR3 is TGTGCCAGCAGCCACCCGGGCGGGGGGGCCTCCCAAGAGACCCAGTACTTC. This gives the protein CASSHPGGGASQETQYF.

This clonotype was detected only a few times. V is TRBV20-1 and J is TRBJ2-1; D is unclear. This CDR3 has 11 amino acids. Germline V gives CDR1 DFQATT, CDR2 SNEGSKA (reference sequence). This chain's CDR3 is CRMTGYNEQFF. CDR3 DNA sequence: TGCAGGATGACTGGGTACAATGAGCAGTTCTTC.

The rearrangement uses TRBV18 and TRBJ2-7; 7 bases are shared with TRBD1. The CDR3 spans 14 residues. The germline V gene has CDR1 KGHSH and CDR2 LQKENI. The V segment lost 6 bases and the J segment 2 bases; nucleotides outside the gene matches: 7. CDR3 region: CASSGEGAAYEQYF. Here the CDR3 DNA reads TGTGCCAGCTCGGGAGAGGGGGCAGCCTACGAGCAGTACTTC.

The chain employs TRBV20-1 and TRBJ2-1; 8 nucleotides align to TRBD2. There are 15 residues in the CDR3. With V trimmed by 3 bases and J by 4 bases, 8 bases remained unmatched. Germline loops: CDR1 DFQATT, CDR2 SNEGSKA (reference sequence). CDR3 amino acids: CSARESGGRYNEQFF. Here the CDR3 DNA reads TGCAGTGCTAGGGAGAGCGGGGGCCGGTACAATGAGCAGTTCTTC.

This clonotype occurred a few times. The chain carries TRBV12-3 or TRBV12-4 and TRBJ1-1, with D possibly TRBD1 on 5 matching bases. CDR3 length: 14 amino acids. Deletions cut 7 bases from V and 4 bases from J, with 16 bases between. CDR3 amino acids: CASTIQVLSTEAFF. In DNA, the CDR3 is TGTGCCAGCACAATACAGGTTTTAAGCACTGAAGCTTTCTTT.

J is TRBJ1-1 and V is TRBV5-1; D ambiguous. Trimming pared 0 bases from V and 0 bases from J, leaving 6 bases between. CDR1 is SGHRS and CDR2 is YFSETQ in the germline V gene. This CDR3 is built from 14 residues. The CDR3 reads CASSLEGMNTEAFF. Written as DNA, the CDR3 is TGCGCCAGCAGCTTGGAGGGCATGAACACTGAAGCTTTCTTT.

The sample holds a few counts of this clonotype. The V and J genes are TRBV10-2 and TRBJ1-5; D call uncertain. The CDR3 is 13 residues long. Germline CDR1 WSHSY, CDR2 SAAADI. The V and J ends lost 6 bases and 6 bases respectively, with 12 bases between them. CDR3 amino acids: CASSATSGQPQHF. The CDR3 nucleotides read TGCGCCAGCAGCGCCACCTCAGGTCAGCCCCAGCATTTT.

This sequence joins TRBV7-2 and TRBJ1-5; tentative D call: TRBD1 (6 bases). The CDR3 length is 14 residues. V lost 5 bases, J lost 1 base, and 9 bases lay in between. Germline lookup yields CDR1 SGHTA and CDR2 FQGNSA. CDR3 residues: CASSIGQSNQPQHF. The CDR3 DNA sequence: TGTGCCAGCAGCATCGGACAGAGCAATCAGCCCCAGCATTTT.

This clonotype has ten or more counts. The chain employs TRBV3-1 and TRBJ2-5, with TRBD1 as a possible D gene (6 bases). Germline CDR1 LGHDT, CDR2 YNNKEL (reference sequence). This CDR3 is 15 amino acids long. Trimming stripped 4 bases from V and 5 bases from J, with 17 bases between. In nucleotides, the CDR3 is TGTGCCAGCAGCCTACGACAGGCTGCCGGGGAGACCCAGTACTTC. This codes for CASSLRQAAGETQYF.

The chain employs TRBV19 and TRBJ1-6, with 8 bases fitting TRBD1. In germline, CDR1 is LNHDA, CDR2 SQIVND (reference sequence). V lost 4 bases and J lost 6; bases outside the gene matches: 2. This CDR3 is built from 14 residues. The CDR3 sequence is CASSTTGANSPLHF. The DNA for the CDR3 is TGTGCCAGTAGTACGACAGGGGCTAATTCACCCCTCCACTTT.

This clonotype was recorded many times. This chain connects TRBV7-9 to TRBJ1-1, with D perhaps matching TRBD1 (6 bases). Germline V lookup: CDR1 SEHNR, CDR2 FQNEAQ (reference sequence). The CDR3 extends over 13 amino acids. The V end lost 4 bases, the J end lost 5 bases, and 11 bases lay between the germline ends. CDR3 bases: TGTGCCAGCAGCTGGTTAGGGGGGACTGAAGCTTTCTTT. As protein: CASSWLGGTEAFF.

This clonotype was recorded many times. This chain connects TRBV28 to TRBJ2-1; 9 bases line up with TRBD2. The J segment lost 5 bases and the V segment lost 7 bases, leaving 9 bases of the junction unmatched. Germline V gene data show CDR1 as MDHEN and CDR2 as SYDVKM. The CDR3 covers 15 residues. CDR3 in DNA: TGTGCCAGCATTTCACTGAGCGGGGGGAACAATGAGCAGTTCTTC. Encoded protein: CASISLSGGNNEQFF. Full variable domain (outside the CDR3, taken from reference TRBV28 and TRBJ2-1): DVKVTQSSRYLVKRTGEKVFLECVQDMDHENMFWYRQDPGLGLRLIYFSYDVKMKEKGDIPEGYSVSREKKERFSLILESASTNQTSMYLCASISLSGGNNEQFFGPGTRLTVL.

This clonotype occurred a few times. The genes are TRBV7-6 and TRBJ2-5, with TRBD2 matching 8 bases. CDR1 and CDR2 from the germline V gene are SGHVS and FNYEAQ. V shed 2 bases, J shed 4 bases, and the junction held 12 bases outside the gene matches. CDR3 length equals 17 residues. DNA for the CDR3: TGTGCCAGCAGCTTAAGGCCGGGACTAGAGGGGCCAGAGACCCAGTACTTC. As protein: CASSLRPGLEGPETQYF.

The V call is TRBV24-1, the J call TRBJ2-3; no reliable D call. Per the germline V gene, CDR1 is KGHDR and CDR2 is SFDVKD. The CDR3 is made up of 14 amino acids. V was clipped by 9 bases and J by 4 bases, with 16 bases between them. CDR3 in amino acids: CATPRFSEADTQYF. Written as DNA, the CDR3 is TGTGCCACCCCTCGGTTCTCAGAGGCAGATACGCAGTATTTT.

The chain has TRBV15 and TRBJ1-3; weak D call: TRBD1 (6 bases). The CDR3 covers 18 residues. Germline V gives CDR1 LNHNV, CDR2 YYDKDF (reference sequence). Trimming took off 3 bases at V and 0 bases at J, with 18 bases between the two ends. Here the CDR3 reads CATSRMGHLVSSGNTIYF. DNA for the CDR3: TGTGCCACCAGCAGGATGGGACATCTTGTTAGCTCTGGAAACACCATATATTTT.

CDR3 sequence (DNA): TGTGCCAGCAGTTGGAGACTAGCGGGATATGTCACAGATACGCAGTATTTT. Its translation is CASSWRLAGYVTDTQYF. The rearrangement uses TRBV12-3 or TRBV12-4 and TRBJ2-3; 11 bases agree with TRBD2. Unmatched junction bases numbered 8, after V lost 4 bases and J lost 2 bases. The CDR3 extends over 17 amino acids.

This clonotype was counted ten times or more. V gene TRBV12-3 or TRBV12-4 combines with J gene TRBJ1-2, with D perhaps matching TRBD1 (5 bases). The CDR3 spans 13 residues. Between the trimmed V and J ends, which lost 5 bases and 4 bases, there was a span of 11 bases. In DNA form, the CDR3 reads TGTGCCAGCAGTCCCGCTGGGGGCTATGGCTACACCTTC. It specifies CASSPAGGYGYTF.

V gene TRBV7-2 combines with J gene TRBJ1-2; maybe TRBD1 (6 bases). CDR3 length: 15 amino acids. Trimming removed 2 bases from V and 4 bases from J, with 14 bases in between. Germline V lookup: CDR1 SGHTA, CDR2 FQGNSA. CDR3 amino acids: CASSLRGGGGYGYTF. CDR3 DNA: TGTGCCAGCAGCTTAAGGGGGGGAGGTGGCTATGGCTACACCTTC.

This clonotype occurred a few times. The V and J genes are TRBV12-3 or TRBV12-4 and TRBJ2-2, with TRBD1 matching over 8 bases. CDR3 length: 13 residues. Losses at the gene ends were 5 bases for V and 8 bases for J; bases not matched to a gene: 4. This CDR3 is CASSPRDRGELFF. The CDR3 DNA reads as TGTGCCAGCAGTCCCCGGGACAGGGGGGAGCTGTTTTTT.